This note documents a single T cell receptor (beta chain) sequence. Donors consisted of healthy Finnish infants (having corrective surgery for congenital heart defects). Only four of the eight donors provided an approximately 0.45-1 mL blood sample. The sample originates from a study of human thymus T cells. The CDR3 covers 15 residues. Germline assignment: CDR1 SEHNR and CDR2 FQNEAQ (reference sequence). Trimming stripped 5 bases from V and 5 bases from J, with 18 bases between. Sequencing used immunoSEQ multiplex PCR; TCRdb keeps in-frame clones, though not all of them. The table lists approximately 49,000 clones, more than 85% of them singletons.

The J gene is TRBJ1-2, the V gene TRBV7-9, with D maybe TRBD1 (6 bases). The receptor's source is a girl less than two years old with a congenital heart defect but otherwise immunologically healthy. Sequencing was carried out using blood. Here the CDR3 reads CASSPQGGRGYGYTF. CDR3 DNA sequence: TGTGCCAGCAGCCCCCAAGGGGGGAGGGGTTATGGCTACACCTTC. Supplemented by reference TRBV7-9 and TRBJ1-2, the full variable domain reads DTGVSQNPRHKITKRGQNVTFRCDPISEHNRLYWYRQTLGQGPEFLTYFQNEAQLEKSRLLSDRFSAERPKGSFSTLEIQRTEQGDSAMYLCASSPQGGRGYGYTFGSGTRLTVV.